This T cell receptor beta chain was obtained from a study of cytomegalovirus exposure and HLA in healthy donors (dated by TCRdb to about 2017). Background for the entire study: An earlier analysis of several hundred of the donors reported about 280 Gb of sequence data and some 110 million unique TCR beta sequences obtained from about 200 million T cells. Every repertoire in the discovery cohort had been generated on one and the same sequencing platform. In a later genetic analysis, genome-wide SNP genotypes for about three fifths of the roughly 670 donors were used, and that subset was treated as a discovery cohort. An earlier analysis of approximately 640 of the donors applied high-throughput TCR beta sequencing to assess whether each TCR beta V gene segment acted as functional or pseudogenic. The study used immunosequencing to profile the T cell repertoires of under 700 subjects and linked those repertoires to cytomegalovirus serostatus. Donor age, sex, ethnicity and CMV serostatus were compiled together with the repertoire data. To predict cytomegalovirus infection status, the study brought together high-throughput TCR immunosequencing, statistical association of individual TCRs with disease status, and machine learning. In a later analysis, previously published TCR beta repertoires from 666 donors were re-analyzed and high-resolution HLA genotyping was added so that TCR occurrence patterns could be studied. Of the approximately 400 genotyped donors, approximately 80% were placed in the genetic ancestry cluster associated with self-reported Caucasian donors. The later analysis used no new phenotypic data to find candidate immune exposures, relying instead on TCR beta sequences and their occurrence across donors. HLA typing included class I and class II loci at four-digit resolution. The study aimed to test whether cataloging public T cell receptors could reveal signatures of past pathogen exposure. Around 330 gigabases of sequencing data and 91 million or so unique TCR sequences made up an early release that covered about 640 HLA-typed donors. In addition to the first cohort of 666 subjects, a separate validation cohort of approximately 110 different subjects was used. Four to six DR-DQ haplotypes were handled as single units for association and clustering, since linkage in the cohort was strong. The number of typed donors differed by locus: about 620-630 for A, B, C, DRB1 and DQB1; about 520 for DQA1; 606 for DPA1; and some 450 for DPB1. On average, 235,054 unique TCR beta nucleotide sequences were sequenced per donor among 350 to 400 genotyped donors of the cohort, with roughly 18% of those sequences being non-productive.

The cohort was made up of about 670 healthy bone marrow donors. At the time of sampling, every cohort member was nominally healthy, though immune exposures that went unrecorded were likely present. The donor was CMV seronegative and was included in the group of approximately 350 seronegative cohort members. Every donor gave a peripheral blood sample, and the peripheral blood mononuclear cells from that sample were used for TCR beta sequencing. Genomic DNA was extracted from the blood cell samples with the Qiagen DNeasy Blood Extraction Kit. In this sample, this clone turned up a few times. Its antigen is still unknown. No much larger clonotype is one base removed from it; base qualities were not supplied. The study at large found these results: Specific HLA alleles were associated with about 17,000 TCR beta sequences at a false discovery rate of 0.05 in a later analysis. Most TCR sequences were seen in very few donors, while some public TCRs were found in many individuals. CMV serostatus was the only immune exposure information available for the cohort. In a later analysis, HLA-associated TCR beta chains showed more clonal expansion and lower generation probabilities than non-associated chains that were equally common. In a later analysis, several top co-occurrence clusters were reported to appear linked to parvovirus B19, influenza, CMV and Epstein-Barr virus. V-gene and J-gene trimming of TCR beta chains was associated with a missense DCLRE1C variant in a later genetic analysis, and the association was replicated in an independent cohort. When HLA alleles, especially DR and DQ, strongly co-occurred, TCR associations were difficult to assign to individual alleles. Only TCR beta chains were sequenced in this cohort, and the absence of alpha or paired-chain data limited detectable features. A further reported finding was that TCR beta sequences accurately predicted the HLA-A and HLA-B alleles for most subjects in the first cohort. The classifier was reported to diagnose cytomegalovirus status with high specificity and sensitivity in both the original cohort and the validation cohort. A cluster of highly shared sequence variants was judged likely to be a technical artifact of the sequencing pipeline. The study listed 150 to 200 TCR beta chains as associated with cytomegalovirus. Correlated functional status among segregating V segments might reflect linkage disequilibrium, but an unknown experimental factor could not be ruled out. Because counts were too low, 15 or so rarely observed V segments, including chromosome 9 orphons, were excluded from the earlier analysis of roughly 580 of the donors. A later analysis found that TCR association rates varied across HLA loci, with DRB1 alleles showing the most associated TCRs and HLA-C alleles the fewest. The authors suggested that the approach could potentially be generalized to other disease states and immunological phenotypes. In a later genetic analysis, fewer N-insertions in productive TCRs were reported among donors in an Asian-associated ancestry cluster than the 666-donor mean. Roughly uniform sequencing depth across donors was assumed in presence/absence analyses, although this assumption may not hold. In vitro tests confirmed that three of the cytomegalovirus-associated TCR beta chains recognize cytomegalovirus antigens. A later analysis found that most CMV-associated TCR beta chains appeared HLA-restricted, with HLA associations seemingly driven largely by CMV exposure. An earlier analysis of some 560 of the donors showed that most TCR beta V segments appeared in productive rearrangements either about 87% or about 30% of the time, which broadly matched IMGT annotations. HLA typing was unavailable for some donors at each locus, so association tests used only the typed subset.

Library prep was done by the immunoSEQ multiplex PCR assay. A mixture of 60 forward primers for TCR Vbeta segments and 13 reverse primers for TCR Jbeta segments was used in the multiplex PCR. Amplification of the CDR3 region of rearranged TCR beta genes was performed with a multiplex PCR assay on genomic DNA. Amplified TCR beta libraries were sequenced as 87-base-pair reads on the Illumina HiSeq System. On the study's bioinformatics: A later analysis tallied roughly 80 million unique TCR beta chains across the 600 to 700 repertoires, and some 10 million of those chains were shared by two or more donors. A nearest-neighbor algorithm error-corrected the raw reads and collapsed the reads into unique sequences, merging closely related sequences to remove PCR and sequencing errors. CDR3 sequences were aligned to IMGT reference sequences to assign V, D and J gene segments. For a sequence to be retained, a match of at least six nucleotides was required to both a V gene segment and a J gene segment. A rearrangement was called productive if the CDR3 had no stop codons and remained in frame with V and J, and every other rearrangement was called non-productive. CDR3 was defined by IMGT convention, running from the second conserved V-encoded cysteine to the conserved J-encoded phenylalanine. In an earlier analysis of around 640 of the donors, sequences lacking an unambiguous match to a single V gene segment were excluded. In an earlier analysis of some 590 of the donors, V segments were called functional above 56.7% productive rearrangements and were called segregating when the between-donor standard deviation exceeded 5%. A statistical classification framework was built for diagnosing cytomegalovirus status from the catalog of TCR beta chain sequences. In a later analysis, V and J genes were assigned by comparing TCR nucleotide sequences against IMGT/GENE-DB human TR gene sequences. A later analysis assigned CDR3 sequences and most-parsimonious VDJ recombination scenarios with the TCRdist pipeline. In a later analysis, every TCR beta chain was defined by the combination of its CDR3 amino acid sequence and its V-gene family, and reads without a unique V-gene family were dropped. As a way to deal with suspected cross-contamination and a sequencing artifact, a later analysis dropped hundreds of nucleotide sequences that were highly shared and had low generation probability. For each public chain, a later analysis derived a clonal expansion index from normalized ranks of inferred template counts within each repertoire. In a later analysis, generation probabilities were computed with a VDJ recombination model fitted to out-of-frame rearrangements, and the resulting probabilities were checked against IGoR. In a later analysis, hypergeometric tests were used to score TCR-TCR, TCR-HLA and TCR-CMV co-occurrence, with a repertoire-size bias correction applied to TCR pairs. To estimate false discovery rates, a later analysis permuted the HLA or CMV assignments 20 times. In a later analysis, co-occurring TCRs were grouped using DBSCAN, with TCRdist sequence similarity added in when clustering inside HLA-allele-positive subsets. For co-occurrence clustering, repertoires with fewer than 30,000 or more than 120,000 public chains were excluded, along with five repertoires with anomalous nucleotide sharing. TCRdb took this table from immuneACCESS and kept in-frame rearrangements with V and J called. Such tables lack part of the clones; where checked against another copy, unresolved V genes explain under half of the gap, and the rest is unexplained. V and J calls and clone size come straight from that table; D and trimming were deduced from the DNA. The sample table contains about 150,000 clones; only one count was recorded for approximately 77% of them. 2% of the sample goes to the ten largest clones.

The origin of this receptor is a man aged 30 to 45 in good health and CMV-seronegative. Sequenced input: PBMCs.

CDR3 region: CSASREETQYF. The bases are TGCAGTGCTAGCAGGGAAGAGACCCAGTACTTC. Here the chain combines TRBV20-1 and TRBJ2-5; the D segment could be TRBD1, given 5 matching bases. The CDR3 starts with the cysteine, ends with the phenylalanine, and has 11 residues. The retained sequence is limited to the CDR3, 33 bases, with the frame set at the first base. V was cut back by 3 bases and J by 3 bases, leaving a gap of 5 bases between them. For CDR1 and CDR2, the germline V gene (reference sequence) lists DFQATT and SNEGSKA.